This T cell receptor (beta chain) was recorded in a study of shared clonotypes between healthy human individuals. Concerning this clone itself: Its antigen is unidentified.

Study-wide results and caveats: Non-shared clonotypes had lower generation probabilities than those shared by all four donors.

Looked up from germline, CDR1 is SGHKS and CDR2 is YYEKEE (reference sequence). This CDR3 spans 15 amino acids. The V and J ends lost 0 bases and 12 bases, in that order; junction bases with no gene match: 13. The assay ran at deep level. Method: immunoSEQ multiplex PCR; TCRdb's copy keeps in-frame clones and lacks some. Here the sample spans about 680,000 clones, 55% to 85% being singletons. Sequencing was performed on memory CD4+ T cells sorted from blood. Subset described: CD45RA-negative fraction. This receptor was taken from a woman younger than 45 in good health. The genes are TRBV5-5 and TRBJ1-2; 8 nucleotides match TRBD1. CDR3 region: CASSLVLVQGAADTF. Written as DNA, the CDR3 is TGTGCCAGCAGCTTGGTTCTCGTCCAGGGGGCCGCTGACACCTTC.